What follows describes a single T cell receptor (beta chain). The sample comes from a study of blood T cell repertoires in COVID-19. The overall study: Donors in the United States, Italy and Spain gave samples during acute or convalescent COVID-19. T cells, B-cell-depleted T cells, or PBMCs provided the cDNA or gDNA that served as material.

Source study methods: Cell counts per sample came from amplifying reference gene primers. Here immunoSEQ multiplex PCR was the method, and the copy in TCRdb shows in-frame clones only, minus some. That table furnishes V, J and clone size, whereas the DNA furnished D and trimming. The repertoire holds about 270,000 clones, with around nine tenths as singletons. Trimming took 5 bases from V and 6 from J; bases not matched to a gene: 9. The CDR3 spans 15 residues. Germline-derived CDR1 and CDR2 are SEHNR and FQNEAQ (reference sequence). What was sequenced was peripheral blood. This chain connects TRBV7-9 to TRBJ1-4; 7 bases agree with TRBD1. The sequence was obtained from a man aged 35 to 55 with active or convalescent COVID-19. The DNA of the CDR3 is TGTGCCAGCAGCCAACAGGGGAGCTACTATGAAAAACTGTTTTTT. Protein product: CASSQQGSYYEKLFF.